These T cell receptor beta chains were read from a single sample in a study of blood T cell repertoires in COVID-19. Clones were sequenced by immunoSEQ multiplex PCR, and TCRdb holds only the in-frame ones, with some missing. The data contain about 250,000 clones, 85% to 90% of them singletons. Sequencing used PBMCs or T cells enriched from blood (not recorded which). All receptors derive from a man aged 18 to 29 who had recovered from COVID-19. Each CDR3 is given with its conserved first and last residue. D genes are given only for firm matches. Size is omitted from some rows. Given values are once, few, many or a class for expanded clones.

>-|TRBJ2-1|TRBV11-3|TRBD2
TGTGCCAGCAGCCTGCGGACTAGCGGAGGCAATGAGCAGTTCTTC
CASSLRTSGGNEQFF
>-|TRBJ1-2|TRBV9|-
TGTGCCAGCAGCGTAGGGGGGCTAAGCTATGGCTACACCTTC
CASSVGGLSYGYTF
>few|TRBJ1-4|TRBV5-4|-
TGTGCCAGCAGCCACGGGTCCACTAATGAAAAACTGTTTTTT
CASSHGSTNEKLFF
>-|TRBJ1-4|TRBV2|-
TGTGCCAGCAGTCAACAGGGATACGGTAGTGAAAAACTGTTTTTT
CASSQQGYGSEKLFF
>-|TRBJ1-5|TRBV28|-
TGTGCCAGCAGTTTGGCCCAGGGGATTCAGCCCCAGCATTTT
CASSLAQGIQPQHF
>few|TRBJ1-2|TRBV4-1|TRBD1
TGCGCCAGCAGCCAAGGTACAGGGGTTAACTATGGCTACACCTTC
CASSQGTGVNYGYTF
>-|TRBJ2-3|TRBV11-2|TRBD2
TGTGCCAGCAGCCCCCTGCCGGGGGGAGTAGGTTTAGATACGCAGTATTTT
CASSPLPGGVGLDTQYF
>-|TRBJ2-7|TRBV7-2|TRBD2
TGTGCCAGCAGCTTAATTCTAGCGGACGAGCAGTACTTC
CASSLILADEQYF
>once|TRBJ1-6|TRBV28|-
TGTGCCAGCAGTTTCTTCGACGAGGATTCACCCCTCCACTTT
CASSFFDEDSPLHF
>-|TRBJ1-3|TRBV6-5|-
TGTGCCAGCAGGGGGGGTCACTCTGGAAACACCATATATTTT
CASRGGHSGNTIYF
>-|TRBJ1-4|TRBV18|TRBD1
TGTGCCAGCTCACCACCGGATATACAGGGGGAAAAACTGTTTTTT
CASSPPDIQGEKLFF
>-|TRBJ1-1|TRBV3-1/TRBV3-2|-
TGTGCCAGCAGCCAAGATCAGGGGAACACTGAAGCTTTCTTT
CASSQDQGNTEAFF
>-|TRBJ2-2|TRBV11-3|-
TGTGCCAGCAGCCCGGGAGACGGATGGAACACCGGGGAGCTGTTTTTT
CASSPGDGWNTGELFF
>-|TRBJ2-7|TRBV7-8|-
TGTGCCAGCAGCTTAGAGCGAGCCTACGAGCAGTACTTC
CASSLERAYEQYF
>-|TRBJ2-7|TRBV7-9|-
TGTGCCAGCAGCTTAGACAGTAGTTCCTTCTCCTACGAGCAGTACTTC
CASSLDSSSFSYEQYF
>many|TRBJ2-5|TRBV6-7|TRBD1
TGTGCCAGCATAGGGGGCCACGGGACCCAGTACTTC
CASIGGHGTQYF
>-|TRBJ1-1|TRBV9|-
TGTGCCAGCAGCCCCACCCCAGGGGCTCAAAACACTGAAGCTTTCTTT
CASSPTPGAQNTEAFF
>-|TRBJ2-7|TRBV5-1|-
TGCGCCAGCAGATTACAGGCGAGCTCCTACGAGCAGTACTTC
CASRLQASSYEQYF
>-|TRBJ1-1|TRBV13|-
TGTGCCAGCAGCTTACAGGGGAAAATGAACACTGAAGCTTTCTTT
CASSLQGKMNTEAFF
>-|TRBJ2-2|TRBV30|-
TGTGCCTGGAGTGTATCGGGGAAGTGGCCGGGCGGGGAGCTGTTTTTT
CAWSVSGKWPGGELFF
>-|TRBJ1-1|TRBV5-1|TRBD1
TGCGCCAGCAGCTTGGGGACAGGGATTACTGAAGCTTTCTTT
CASSLGTGITEAFF
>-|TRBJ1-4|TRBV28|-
TGTGCCAGCGCAGGGTGGAATGAAAAACTGTTTTTT
CASAGWNEKLFF
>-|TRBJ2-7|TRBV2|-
TGTGCCAGCAGTGGAGCAGCCCCCTACGAGCAGTACTTC
CASSGAAPYEQYF
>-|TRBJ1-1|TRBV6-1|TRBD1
TGTGCCAGCAGTGAAAGGGGACAGTTGAACACTGAAGCTTTCTTT
CASSERGQLNTEAFF
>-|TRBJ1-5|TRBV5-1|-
TGCGCCAGCAGCTTGGAGGGGCGCGGCAATCAGCCCCAGCATTTT
CASSLEGRGNQPQHF
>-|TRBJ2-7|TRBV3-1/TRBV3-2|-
TGTGCCAGCAGCCAAGCGGACACCGAATCCTACGAGCAGTACTTC
CASSQADTESYEQYF